Sequencing of this T cell receptor (beta chain) was carried out in a study of cytomegalovirus exposure and HLA in healthy donors. Study observations and caveats: CMV serostatus was the sole immune exposure information available.

PCR amplification relied on 60 Vbeta primers (plus 13 Jbeta primers). TCRdb's table, derived via immunoSEQ multiplex PCR, lists solely in-frame clones and lacks some. This sample has some 150,000 clones, with roughly four fifths found just once. Points on this clone: Antigen specificity is unknown.

Material: PBMCs. The TCR was taken from a young man in good health and CMV-seropositive.

The CDR3 protein is CASSFQLAGTYNEQFF. CDR3 in DNA: TGCGCCAGCAGCTTCCAACTAGCGGGAACCTACAATGAGCAGTTCTTC. This rearrangement joins TRBV5-1 to TRBJ2-1, with TRBD2 matching over 10 bases. The V segment lost 2 bases and the J segment 2 bases; nucleotides outside the gene matches: 4. Germline V gives CDR1 SGHRS, CDR2 YFSETQ. The CDR3 runs to 16 residues.